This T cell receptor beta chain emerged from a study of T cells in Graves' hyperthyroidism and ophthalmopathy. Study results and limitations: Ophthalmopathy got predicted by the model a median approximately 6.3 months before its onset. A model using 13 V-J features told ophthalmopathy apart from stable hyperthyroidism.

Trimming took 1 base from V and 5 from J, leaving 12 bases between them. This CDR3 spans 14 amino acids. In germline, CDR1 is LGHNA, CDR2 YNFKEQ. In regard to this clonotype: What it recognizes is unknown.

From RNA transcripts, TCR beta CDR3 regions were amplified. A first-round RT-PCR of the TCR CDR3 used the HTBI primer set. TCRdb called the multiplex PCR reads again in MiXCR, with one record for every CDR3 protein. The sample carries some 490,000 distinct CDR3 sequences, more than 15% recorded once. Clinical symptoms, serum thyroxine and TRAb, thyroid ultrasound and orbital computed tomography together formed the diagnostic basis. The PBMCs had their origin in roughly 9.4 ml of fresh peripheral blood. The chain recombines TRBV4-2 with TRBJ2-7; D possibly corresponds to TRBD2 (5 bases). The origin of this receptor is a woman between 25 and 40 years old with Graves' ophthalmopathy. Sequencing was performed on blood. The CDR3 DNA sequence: TGTGCCAGCAGCCAAGCCGCTAGCCCCCACGAGCAGTACTTC. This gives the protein CASSQAASPHEQYF.